A selection of T cell receptor beta chains follows, all from one sample in a study of cytomegalovirus exposure and HLA in healthy donors. Clones were sequenced by immunoSEQ multiplex PCR, and TCRdb holds only the in-frame ones, with some missing. This table holds some 150,000 clones, roughly 91% found once. Source material: PBMCs. These receptors were taken from a woman under 30 in good health and CMV-seropositive. Both conserved end residues are part of each CDR3. D genes are given only for firm matches. Only part of the rows carry a size: once, few, many, or a class if the clone is expanded.

TRBD2,TRBJ2-5,18,TRBV2,.,CASSEARLLSGSVETQYF,TGTGCCAGCAGTGAAGCCCGACTTCTTAGCGGGAGTGTCGAGACCCAGTACTTC
.,TRBJ1-1,13,TRBV5-1,.,CASRTGLNTEAFF,TGCGCCAGCAGGACAGGTCTCAACACTGAAGCTTTCTTT
.,TRBJ1-2,15,TRBV7-2,.,CASSLGQAPNYGYTF,TGTGCCAGCAGCTTAGGACAGGCTCCTAACTATGGCTACACCTTC
TRBD2,TRBJ2-1,17,TRBV7-2,.,CASSLVLASGSSNEQFF,TGTGCCAGCAGCTTAGTTTTGGCTAGCGGGAGTTCCAATGAGCAGTTCTTC
TRBD1,TRBJ2-7,15,TRBV6-1,.,CASSVLQGAVHEQYF,TGTGCCAGCAGTGTATTACAGGGGGCGGTCCACGAGCAGTACTTC
TRBD1,TRBJ2-7,14,TRBV30,.,CAWSGDRGAYEQYF,TGTGCCTGGAGTGGGGACAGGGGCGCGTACGAGCAGTACTTC
.,TRBJ2-1,13,TRBV28,.,CASGEASYNEQFF,TGTGCCAGCGGTGAGGCATCCTACAATGAGCAGTTCTTC
.,TRBJ2-2,14,TRBV28,.,CASEDSYGAGELFF,TGTGCCAGCGAGGACTCTTACGGGGCCGGGGAGCTGTTTTTT
TRBD2,TRBJ2-7,18,TRBV2,.,CASSEAFGRLAGAYEQYF,TGTGCCAGCAGTGAAGCTTTTGGTCGGCTAGCGGGGGCCTACGAGCAGTACTTC
.,TRBJ2-4,16,TRBV7-8,.,CASSLGGQLAKNIQYF,TGTGCCAGCAGCTTAGGGGGACAACTAGCCAAAAACATTCAGTACTTC
.,TRBJ1-2,16,TRBV5-1,.,CASRESVTDFNYGYTF,TGCGCCAGCCGGGAATCTGTCACAGACTTTAACTATGGCTACACCTTC
.,TRBJ2-3,15,TRBV30,.,CAWAVRGAAGDTQYF,TGTGCCTGGGCTGTACGAGGAGCTGCAGGGGATACGCAGTATTTT
TRBD1,TRBJ2-1,16,TRBV9,once,CASSVVVGDSYNEQFF,TGTGCCAGCAGCGTAGTAGTGGGGGACAGCTACAATGAGCAGTTCTTC
TRBD1,TRBJ2-3,15,TRBV5-1,.,CATTPDRAYTDTQYF,TGCGCCACCACCCCGGACAGGGCCTACACAGATACGCAGTATTTT
TRBD2,TRBJ2-5,15,TRBV15,.,CATSPQAGGPETQYF,TGTGCCACCAGCCCCCAAGCGGGAGGGCCAGAGACCCAGTACTTC
.,TRBJ2-7,16,TRBV11-3,.,CASSSSRAQGGYEQYF,TGTGCCAGCAGTTCTTCCCGCGCGCAGGGGGGCTACGAGCAGTACTTC
.,TRBJ2-7,14,TRBV15,.,CATSRDKSSYEQYF,TGTGCCACCAGCAGAGACAAGAGCTCCTACGAGCAGTACTTC
TRBD2,TRBJ2-7,14,TRBV27,.,CASSLSRGGYEQYF,TGTGCCAGCAGTTTATCCCGCGGGGGCTACGAGCAGTACTTC
.,TRBJ1-1,12,TRBV19,.,CASSFGNTEAFF,TGTGCCAGTAGTTTCGGGAACACTGAAGCTTTCTTT
.,TRBJ2-7,23,TRBV5-1,.,CASSLGRHALRPGDSFSEGEQYF,TGCGCCAGCAGCTTGGGCCGGCATGCGCTTAGACCGGGGGACTCATTTAGTGAGGGGGAGCAGTACTTC
.,TRBJ2-5,14,TRBV6-5,.,CASSYADWRETQYF,TGTGCCAGCAGTTACGCGGACTGGCGGGAGACCCAGTACTTC
.,TRBJ1-1,12,TRBV6-5,once,CASTDSNTEAFF,TGTGCCAGCACAGACAGCAACACTGAAGCTTTCTTT
TRBD2,TRBJ2-7,14,TRBV27,.,CASSWGLAGEEQYF,TGTGCCAGCAGTTGGGGTTTAGCGGGAGAAGAGCAGTACTTC
TRBD1,TRBJ1-2,15,TRBV6-5,.,CASSYARSGTGAYTF,TGTGCCAGCAGTTACGCCCGCTCCGGGACAGGGGCATACACCTTC
.,TRBJ1-5,13,TRBV7-8,once,CASSLGGGSPQHF,TGTGCCAGCAGCTTAGGGGGAGGGAGCCCCCAGCATTTT
TRBD1,TRBJ2-1,16,TRBV27,.,CASERSGQGWSNEQFF,TGTGCCAGCGAACGATCCGGACAGGGGTGGAGCAATGAGCAGTTCTTC
.,TRBJ2-3,14,TRBV7-3,once,CASSQDIFTDTQYF,TGTGCCAGCAGCCAGGACATTTTCACAGATACGCAGTATTTT
TRBD1,TRBJ2-7,14,TRBV5-1,.,CASSGTGVPYEQYF,TGCGCCAGCAGCGGTACAGGGGTCCCTTACGAGCAGTACTTC
.,TRBJ2-1,15,TRBV27,.,CASSLVAGSYNEQFF,TGTGCCAGCAGTTTAGTGGCAGGGTCCTACAATGAGCAGTTCTTC
TRBD2,TRBJ2-7,16,TRBV11-3,.,CASATSLAASSYEQYF,TGTGCCAGCGCTACCTCTCTAGCGGCGAGCTCCTACGAGCAGTACTTC
.,TRBJ2-7,12,TRBV2,.,CASREISYEQYF,TGTGCCAGCCGGGAGATCTCCTACGAGCAGTACTTC
TRBD2,TRBJ2-5,15,TRBV5-1,once,CASNDASGLQETQYF,TGCGCCAGCAACGACGCTAGCGGCTTACAAGAGACCCAGTACTTC
TRBD1,TRBJ1-4,12,TRBV2,.,CASRQARGKLFF,TGTGCCAGCAGACAGGCCAGGGGGAAACTGTTTTTT
TRBD2,TRBJ2-7,14,TRBV6-5,.,CACKLAGGSYEQYF,TGTGCCTGCAAACTAGCGGGAGGCTCCTACGAGCAGTACTTC
TRBD2,TRBJ2-7,17,TRBV5-1,.,CASSSPGTSGRAYEQYF,TGCGCCAGCAGCTCCCCCGGGACTAGCGGGAGAGCCTACGAGCAGTACTTC
TRBD1,TRBJ2-1,13,TRBV27,.,CASKRQGDNEQFF,TGTGCCAGCAAGAGACAGGGAGACAATGAGCAGTTCTTC
TRBD1,TRBJ1-1,13,TRBV6-1,.,CASSEQGAVEAFF,TGTGCCAGCAGTGAACAGGGGGCGGTTGAAGCTTTCTTT
TRBD2,TRBJ2-2,19,TRBV4-3,.,CASSQDLISGRANTGELFF,TGCGCCAGCAGCCAAGATCTAATTAGCGGGAGGGCTAACACCGGGGAGCTGTTTTTT
TRBD2,TRBJ2-1,14,TRBV28,.,CASILAGGFNEQFF,TGTGCCAGCATTTTAGCGGGAGGGTTCAATGAGCAGTTCTTC
TRBD1,TRBJ1-1,14,TRBV5-6,.,CASLSTGGKTEAFF,TGTGCCAGCCTTTCGACAGGGGGTAAAACTGAAGCTTTCTTT
TRBD1,TRBJ2-7,16,TRBV15,.,CATSRFTGVGSYEQYF,TGTGCCACCAGCAGGTTTACAGGGGTTGGGTCCTACGAGCAGTACTTC
.,TRBJ2-6,15,TRBV2,.,CASSEAPSGANVLTF,TGTGCCAGCAGTGAGGCCCCCTCTGGGGCCAACGTCCTGACTTTC
.,TRBJ2-7,12,TRBV19,.,CASSEQGYEQYF,TGTGCCAGTAGTGAACAGGGCTACGAGCAGTACTTC
TRBD2,TRBJ2-1,17,TRBV5-1,.,CASSLDGGGSSYNEQFF,TGCGCCAGCAGCTTGGACGGCGGCGGGAGTTCCTACAATGAGCAGTTCTTC
TRBD2,TRBJ2-7,14,TRBV18,.,CASSPQRGSYEQYF,TGTGCCAGCTCACCACAGCGGGGGTCCTACGAGCAGTACTTC
TRBD2,TRBJ2-7,16,TRBV7-2,.,CASSLNAGGSSYEQYF,TGTGCCAGCAGCTTAAATGCGGGAGGGAGCTCCTACGAGCAGTACTTC
TRBD1,TRBJ1-1,13,TRBV19,.,CASSPTGGAEAFF,TGTGCCAGTAGCCCGACAGGGGGCGCCGAAGCTTTCTTT
TRBD1,TRBJ1-1,13,TRBV25-1,.,CASEDRIGTEAFF,TGTGCCAGCGAGGACAGGATCGGCACTGAAGCTTTCTTT